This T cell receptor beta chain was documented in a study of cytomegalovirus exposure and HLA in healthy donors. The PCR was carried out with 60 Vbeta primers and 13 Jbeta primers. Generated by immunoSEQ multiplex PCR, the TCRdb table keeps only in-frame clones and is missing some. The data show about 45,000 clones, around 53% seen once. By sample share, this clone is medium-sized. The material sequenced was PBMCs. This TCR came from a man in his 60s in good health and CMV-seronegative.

The CDR3 spells CASRDRSTEAFF. CDR3 DNA: TGCGCCAGCAGAGACAGAAGCACTGAAGCTTTCTTT. This rearrangement joins TRBV10-2 to TRBJ1-1; the D gene is possibly TRBD1 (5 bases). Looked up from germline, CDR1 is WSHSY and CDR2 is SAAADI. This CDR3 is 12 amino acids long. The ends were cut back, 6 bases at V and 4 bases at J, with 9 bases in the middle.